This T cell receptor (beta chain) was found in a study of T cells in Graves' hyperthyroidism and ophthalmopathy. Using RNA transcripts as the source, TCR beta CDR3 regions were amplified. TCR CDR3 underwent first-round RT-PCR with the HTBI primer set. TCRdb fed the multiplex PCR reads into MiXCR, producing one record per CDR3 protein. The table lists 350,000 or so distinct CDR3 sequences, about a sixth of them singletons. Trimming pared 2 bases from V and 4 bases from J, leaving 17 bases between. This CDR3 has 17 residues. CDR1 is SGHDN, CDR2 FVKESK, per germline. Study-wide points: By a 13 V-J model, ophthalmopathy was set apart from stable hyperthyroidism. Most expanded thyroid clonotypes above 0.001 recurred in blood.

Only a few counts were recorded for this clonotype. As yet, its antigen is unknown. Sampled blood dates from first hyperthyroidism diagnosis, and it precedes any ophthalmopathy symptoms. About 10 ml of fresh peripheral blood supplied the PBMCs. This TCR derives from a woman aged 25 to 39 with Graves' hyperthyroidism that later progressed to Graves' ophthalmopathy. The chain links TRBV14 to TRBJ2-2; D assignment may be TRBD1 or TRBD2 (5 bases each). Sequenced input: blood. For the CDR3, the DNA is TGTGCCAGCAGCCAACCCGCCGGGACCTATTCCACCGGGGAGCTGTTTTTT. It translates to CASSQPAGTYSTGELFF.